This TCR beta chain stems from a study of OX40 agonist ivuxolimab in advanced cancers. As for the study in general: Ivuxolimab is an agonistic anti-OX40 (CD134) antibody, and patients were treated with it.

Drawing of blood for sampling happened at baseline, at cycle 4 day 1, and at cycle 7 day 1. General study results and limits: CD4+ and CD8+ blood T cells expanded clonally by week 6 at 0.1 to 3.0 mg/kg. Expanded peripheral T-cell antigen specificity went undetermined.

As to this clone: What it binds is unknown.

Trimming took 3 bases from V and 5 from J; bases not matched to a gene: 7. Looked up from germline, CDR1 is LNHDA and CDR2 is SQIVND (reference sequence). The CDR3 totals 15 residues. TCRdb's copy holds only in-frame clones and misses some; the assay was immunoSEQ multiplex PCR. The sample contains tens of thousands of clones, 85% to 90% of which appear only once. This clonotype originated in an adult with an advanced solid tumor such as melanoma, head and neck, liver or kidney cancer. This rearrangement joins TRBV19 to TRBJ2-1; 7 nucleotides agree with TRBD2. The material sequenced was CD4+ or CD8+ T cells sorted from blood, taken in a trial of the OX40 agonist ivuxolimab. This CDR3 reads CASSMRLAGNNEQFF. The CDR3 DNA is TGTGCCAGTAGTATGCGATTAGCGGGTAACAATGAGCAGTTCTTC.